The 31 T cell receptor beta chains below all came from one sample that was sequenced in a study of T cells in tuberculosis (dated by TCRdb to between 2017 and 2018). Receptors were amplified or captured by the immunoSEQ multiplex PCR assay. The table was pulled from immuneACCESS by TCRdb, which kept in-frame rearrangements only. Such tables lose some clones; where checked, under half of the loss comes from unresolved V genes, and the rest has no known cause. This sample lists 61,000 or so clones; about 86% were detected once. The ten largest clonotypes hold 10% to 15% of the sample. PBMC were thawed, rested overnight, stained with a GMM-loaded CD1B tetramer, a Live/Dead dye and anti-CD3, and then sorted on a FACS Aria II. The CD1B tetramers were loaded with C32 glucose monomycolate that had been purified from Rhodococcus equi. The specimen was CD1b-GMM tetramer-negative cells sorted from PBMCs. This specimen's cell subset or site label, per the study, means: T cells not binding CD1B-GMM tetramer, sorted from same donor. All receptors derive from an adult woman with latent tuberculosis.

The CDR3 reads CASSLAGSLQETQYF. CDR3 in DNA: TGTGCCAGCAGCTTAGCGGGCAGCCTCCAAGAGACCCAGTACTTC. V usage is TRBV7-9 and J usage is TRBJ2-5; no clear D. The CDR3 runs to 15 residues. In germline, CDR1 is SEHNR, CDR2 FQNEAQ (reference sequence). V was pared by 0 bases and J by 1 base, with 9 bases between.

This chain links TRBV11-2 with TRBJ2-1, with D possibly being TRBD1 (6 bases). Germline V gene sequence: CDR1 SGHAT, CDR2 FQNNGV. The CDR3 covers 14 residues. The V end lost 4 bases, the J end lost 7 bases, and 14 bases lay between the germline ends. The CDR3, as DNA: TGTGCCAGCAGCTCTAGAAGGGGGATAAATGAGCAGTTCTTC. Protein product: CASSSRRGINEQFF. Supplemented by reference TRBV11-2 and TRBJ2-1, the full variable domain reads EAGVAQSPRYKIIEKRQSVAFWCNPISGHATLYWYQQILGQGPKLLIQFQNNGVVDDSQLPKDRFSAERLKGVDSTLKIQPAKLEDSAVYLCASSSRRGINEQFFGPGTRLTVL.

CDR3 sequence: CASILPIAGGRDTGELFF. For the CDR3, the DNA is TGTGCCAGCATCCTCCCGATAGCGGGAGGGCGCGACACCGGGGAGCTGTTTTTT. The V and J genes are TRBV27 and TRBJ2-2, with 11 bases fitting TRBD2. The CDR3 covers 18 residues. The J segment lost 3 bases and the V segment lost 7 bases, leaving 13 bases of the junction unmatched. Germline CDR1 and CDR2: MNHEY and SMNVEV (reference sequence).

The chain employs TRBV5-4 and TRBJ2-1; 11 bases align to TRBD2. This CDR3 comprises 20 residues. Germline V gene data show CDR1 as SGHNT and CDR2 as YYREEE (reference sequence). Trimming removed 1 base from V and 0 bases from J; junction bases left unmatched: 12. The CDR3 sequence is CASSLRMLAGGLSSYNEQFF. CDR3 DNA sequence: TGTGCCAGCAGCTTGCGGATGCTAGCGGGAGGCCTTAGCTCCTACAATGAGCAGTTCTTC.

This rearrangement joins TRBV7-9 to TRBJ2-7; 12 nucleotides line up with TRBD1. The CDR3 has 15 residues. V lost 5 bases to trimming and J lost 7 bases; unmatched junction nucleotides: 9. Germline loops: CDR1 SEHNR, CDR2 FQNEAQ (reference sequence). Here the CDR3 reads CASSDLGQGAGEQYF. CDR3 coding DNA: TGTGCCAGCAGCGACCTGGGACAGGGGGCGGGGGAGCAGTACTTC.

The chain links TRBV4-3 to TRBJ1-5, with D unclear. Trimming left V 0 bases short and J 6 bases short, with 12 bases between. CDR1 is LGHNA and CDR2 is YSLEER in the germline V gene. The CDR3 runs to 15 residues. CDR3 amino acids: CASSQEPNAGQPQHF. The CDR3 DNA is TGCGCCAGCAGCCAAGAACCCAACGCGGGTCAGCCCCAGCATTTT.

The rearrangement links TRBV6-5 to TRBJ2-7; 9 nucleotides line up with TRBD1. This CDR3 has 13 residues. The V segment lost 6 bases and the J segment 4 bases; nucleotides outside the gene matches: 4. The germline V gene has CDR1 MNHEY and CDR2 SVGAGI. The CDR3 reads CASRDRGQYEQYF. The CDR3 DNA reads TGTGCCAGCAGGGACAGGGGCCAGTACGAGCAGTACTTC.

The gene calls are TRBV18 and TRBJ1-5; D possibly corresponds to TRBD1 (5 bases). The CDR3 is made up of 13 amino acids. Per the germline V gene, CDR1 is KGHSH and CDR2 is LQKENI. The germline V and J ends were trimmed by 3 bases and 5 bases, with 8 bases remaining between them. CDR3 sequence: CASSPGRDQPQHF. Written as DNA, the CDR3 is TGTGCCAGCTCACCGGGCAGGGATCAGCCCCAGCATTTT. The full variable domain, its missing parts supplied by reference TRBV18 and TRBJ1-5, is NAGVMQNPRHLVRRRGQEARLRCSPMKGHSHVYWYRQLPEEGLKFMVYLQKENIIDESGMPKERFSAEFPKEGPSILRIQQVVRGDSAAYFCASSPGRDQPQHFGDGTRLSIL.

The chain links TRBV27 to TRBJ2-3; the match to TRBD1 covers 7 bases. Germline trimming cut 3 bases from V and 4 bases from J; bases unmatched to any gene: 4. Per germline, CDR1 MNHEY and CDR2 SMNVEV (reference sequence). CDR3 length: 14 residues. As DNA, the CDR3 is TGTGCCAGCAGTTTCGGGACAGCCCCAGATACGCAGTATTTT. Its translation: CASSFGTAPDTQYF.

The rearrangement links TRBV6-5 to TRBJ1-2, with a tentative D call TRBD1 (5 bases). The CDR3 extends over 14 amino acids. V was shortened by 6 bases and J by 10 bases, with 21 bases between the two germline ends. CDR1 MNHEY and CDR2 SVGAGI come from the germline V gene. The CDR3 region has the DNA TGTGCCAGCAGCCGGGGACTCTTTATCGGGGACTACACCTTC. It codes for CASSRGLFIGDYTF.

The chain joins TRBV5-4 to TRBJ2-2; 9 positions agree with TRBD2. Trimming at V came to 6 bases and at J to 4 bases, leaving 10 bases not matched to a gene. Germline values: CDR1 SGHNT, CDR2 YYREEE (reference sequence). The CDR3 has 16 residues. The CDR3 region is CASNGAGGPGTGELFF. The CDR3 nucleotides are TGTGCCAGCAATGGGGCGGGGGGGCCGGGCACCGGGGAGCTGTTTTTT. Looking up the rest from reference TRBV5-4 and TRBJ2-2 gives the full variable domain: ETGVTQSPTHLIKTRGQQVTLRCSSQSGHNTVSWYQQALGQGPQFIFQYYREEENGRGNFPPRFSGLQFPNYSSELNVNALELDDSALYLCASNGAGGPGTGELFFGEGSRLTVL.

This clone was seen only a few times. The V and J genes are TRBV9 and TRBJ2-1; possible D gene TRBD2, 7 bases. The germline gives CDR1 SGDLS, CDR2 YYNGEE. The CDR3 has 15 residues. V was shortened by 0 bases and J by 7 bases, with 14 bases between the two germline ends. Written as DNA, the CDR3 is TGTGCCAGCAGCGTAGCAGGGGAGGGGGGAAATGAGCAGTTCTTC. It is translated as CASSVAGEGGNEQFF. The complete variable domain, with remaining parts taken from reference TRBV9 and TRBJ2-1, reads DSGVTQTPKHLITATGQRVTLRCSPRSGDLSVYWYQQSLDQGLQFLIQYYNGEERAKGNILERFSAQQFPDLHSELNLSSLELGDSALYFCASSVAGEGGNEQFFGPGTRLTVL.

This clone was counted between two and nine times. The chain joins TRBV6-1 to TRBJ2-3; a weak D match, TRBD2 (6 bases). The V gene's germline CDR1 is MNHNS and CDR2 SASEGT. The CDR3 has 14 amino acids. V was shortened by 5 bases and J by 0 bases, with 9 bases between the two germline ends. CDR3 amino acids: CASSQLASTDTQYF. The CDR3 DNA reads TGTGCCAGCAGTCAGCTAGCGAGCACAGATACGCAGTATTTT.

As concerns this clone: A junction boundary mismatches the germline segment, possibly from a read error. This chain connects TRBV9 to TRBJ2-1; TRBD2 agrees at 8 bases. This CDR3 has 14 amino acids. CDR1 and CDR2 from the germline V gene are SGDLS and YYNGEE. CDR3 protein: CASSPSGLDNEQLF. The CDR3 DNA follows: TGTGCCAGCAGCCCCTCGGGACTAGACAATGAGCAGCTCTTC.

This chain joins TRBV30 and TRBJ1-2; D ambiguous. Trimming took off 5 bases at V and 8 bases at J, with 12 bases between the two ends. This CDR3 is 11 amino acids long. Germline CDR1 reads GTSNPN; CDR2 reads SVGIG (reference sequence). CDR3 coding DNA: TGTGCCTGGTCCCGGGATCGAGGCTACACCTTC. Translating it yields CAWSRDRGYTF.

V gene TRBV18 combines with J gene TRBJ2-7, with D possibly being TRBD1 (6 bases). The length of the CDR3 is 15 residues. Germline values: CDR1 KGHSH, CDR2 LQKENI. The V and J ends lost 1 base and 4 bases respectively, with 14 bases between them. CDR3 sequence: CASSPLQGPTYEQYF. The CDR3 DNA is TGTGCCAGCTCACCACTACAGGGACCCACTTACGAGCAGTACTTC. The full variable domain, its missing parts supplied by reference TRBV18 and TRBJ2-7, is NAGVMQNPRHLVRRRGQEARLRCSPMKGHSHVYWYRQLPEEGLKFMVYLQKENIIDESGMPKERFSAEFPKEGPSILRIQQVVRGDSAAYFCASSPLQGPTYEQYFGPGTRLTVT.

This chain uses TRBV4-1 with TRBJ2-7; weak D call: TRBD2 (5 bases). The V gene's germline CDR1 is MGHRA and CDR2 YSYEKL. There are 15 residues in the CDR3. V lost 1 base and J lost 1, with 11 bases in between. The DNA for the CDR3 is TGCGCCAGCAGCCAAGCTACTAGTCATTCCTACGAGCAGTACTTC. Residues: CASSQATSHSYEQYF.

This clone was detected once. The V call is TRBV4-3, the J call TRBJ2-3; D may be TRBD1 (7 bases). The length of the CDR3 is 15 residues. CDR1 and CDR2 from the germline V gene are LGHNA and YSLEER. With 0 bases removed from V and 6 bases from J, the gap between germline ends came to 13 bases. The CDR3 bases are TGCGCCAGCAGCCAAGATGGGGCAGGGGGGGATACGCAGTATTTT. It specifies CASSQDGAGGDTQYF.

This chain links TRBV19 with TRBJ2-4, with a tentative D call TRBD2 (6 bases). Germline CDR1 LNHDA, CDR2 SQIVND (reference sequence). Trimming pared 5 bases from V and 11 bases from J, leaving 16 bases between. This CDR3 is built from 13 residues. The CDR3 protein is CASSQTRDSFQYF. CDR3 coding DNA: TGTGCCAGTAGTCAGACCCGGGACTCATTTCAGTACTTC.

The chain recombines TRBV28 with TRBJ1-5; D is unresolved. Trimming took off 5 bases at V and 0 bases at J, with 11 bases between the two ends. This CDR3 contains 15 residues. CDR1 is MDHEN and CDR2 is SYDVKM in the germline V gene. CDR3 in DNA: TGTGCCAGCAGTCAACGGAGATCTAGCAATCAGCCCCAGCATTTT. It encodes CASSQRRSSNQPQHF.

The chain employs TRBV9 and TRBJ1-1; 9 nucleotides match TRBD1. Germline lookup yields CDR1 SGDLS and CDR2 YYNGEE. The V and J ends lost 4 bases and 4 bases, in that order; junction bases with no gene match: 5. The CDR3 has 14 residues. The CDR3 is CASSSMTGGTEAFF. The CDR3 DNA reads TGTGCCAGCAGCTCCATGACAGGGGGCACTGAAGCTTTCTTT.

The chain recombines TRBV7-9 with TRBJ2-5; TRBD1 agrees at 8 bases. The CDR3 spans 13 residues. The germline CDR1 and CDR2 sequences are SEHNR and FQNEAQ (reference sequence). V lost 5 bases to trimming and J lost 4 bases; unmatched junction nucleotides: 3. The CDR3 nucleotides are TGTGCCAGCAGCCCCAGGGGGCCAGAGACCCAGTACTTC. It specifies CASSPRGPETQYF.

The chain uses TRBV5-4 and TRBJ1-2, with no clear D. CDR3 size: 15 residues. CDR1 and CDR2 (germline): SGHNT, YYREEE (reference sequence). Between the trimmed V and J ends, which lost 4 bases and 6 bases, there was a span of 19 bases. The CDR3 DNA reads TGTGCCAGCAGCCTCCTTGTACTTGCACCGAATGGCTACACCTTC. Protein: CASSLLVLAPNGYTF.

The V gene is TRBV30, the J gene TRBJ1-2; 10 bases match TRBD1. V lost 2 bases and J lost 6; bases outside the gene matches: 9. The length of the CDR3 is 15 residues. The germline gives CDR1 GTSNPN, CDR2 SVGIG (reference sequence). CDR3 residues: CAWSTRTGGPDGYTF. In DNA form, the CDR3 reads TGTGCCTGGAGTACCAGGACAGGGGGGCCTGATGGCTACACCTTC.

The chain is built from TRBV7-9 and TRBJ2-3, with 11 bases matching TRBD2. With 3 bases clipped from V and 2 bases from J, the junction kept 10 bases outside the gene matches. Germline assignment: CDR1 SEHNR and CDR2 FQNEAQ (reference sequence). The CDR3 is made up of 18 amino acids. CDR3 sequence reads: CASSFRTSGPKTTDTQYF. In nucleotides, the CDR3 is TGTGCCAGCAGCTTTCGGACTAGCGGGCCCAAAACCACAGATACGCAGTATTTT.

The J gene is TRBJ1-4, the V gene TRBV5-1, with D possibly matching TRBD1 (6 bases). Germline lookup yields CDR1 SGHRS and CDR2 YFSETQ. Trimming removed 4 bases from V and 8 bases from J, with 15 bases in between. The CDR3 length is 14 residues. CDR3 nucleotide sequence: TGCGCCAGCAGCCTCAGGGGTCCTTTGGAAAAACTGTTTTTT. Translation gives CASSLRGPLEKLFF.

This clone was seen once. The rearrangement uses TRBV11-1 and TRBJ1-1; possible D gene TRBD1, 5 bases. The CDR3 extends over 15 amino acids. Between the trimmed V and J ends, which lost 5 bases and 0 bases, there was a span of 13 bases. From germline, CDR1 is SGHAT and CDR2 FQDESV (reference sequence). In DNA form, the CDR3 reads TGTGCCAGCAGCCTCCAGGGTACCGTGAACACTGAAGCTTTCTTT. Its translation is CASSLQGTVNTEAFF.

The V and J genes are TRBV19 and TRBJ1-1; the D gene is possibly TRBD1 (5 bases). Germline V gives CDR1 LNHDA, CDR2 SQIVND (reference sequence). V was pared by 6 bases and J by 2 bases, with 13 bases between. The CDR3 covers 14 residues. The CDR3 nucleotides are TGTGCCAGTAGCCCAGGGCAGGGTAACACTGAAGCTTTCTTT. Amino acid sequence: CASSPGQGNTEAFF.

This clone was observed a single time. The chain employs TRBV18 and TRBJ2-1; 9 nucleotides line up with TRBD1. This CDR3 is 15 amino acids long. Germline V gene data show CDR1 as KGHSH and CDR2 as LQKENI. After removal of 3 bases from V and 6 bases from J, the junction contained 6 bases not matched to a gene. The CDR3 DNA is TGTGCCAGCTCACCGGACAGGGGCTCACTCAATGAGCAGTTCTTC. Residues: CASSPDRGSLNEQFF. Together with reference TRBV18 and TRBJ2-1, the CDR3 gives the full variable domain: NAGVMQNPRHLVRRRGQEARLRCSPMKGHSHVYWYRQLPEEGLKFMVYLQKENIIDESGMPKERFSAEFPKEGPSILRIQQVVRGDSAAYFCASSPDRGSLNEQFFGPGTRLTVL.

In this sample, this clone turned up a few times. The chain is built from TRBV27 and TRBJ2-1; 16 positions match TRBD2. The CDR3 contains 17 residues. CDR1 and CDR2 (germline): MNHEY, SMNVEV (reference sequence). The trim removed 4 bases at V and 7 bases at J, leaving 7 bases unmatched. CDR3 in amino acids: CASSSGTSGGAGNEQFF. CDR3 bases: TGTGCCAGCAGTTCGGGGACTAGCGGGGGGGCTGGGAATGAGCAGTTCTTC.

The J gene is TRBJ1-1, the V gene TRBV10-3, with TRBD1 as a possible D gene (5 bases). Germline V lookup: CDR1 ENHRY, CDR2 SYGVKD. Trimming shortened V by 8 bases and J by 8 bases, and 12 bases separated the two germline ends. This CDR3 has 11 residues. The CDR3 region has the DNA TGTGCCATCGGGGCTGAGGCCGAAGCTTTCTTT. Amino acids: CAIGAEAEAFF.